This TCR beta chain was retrieved from a study of cytomegalovirus exposure and HLA in healthy donors (dated by TCRdb to about 2017). As for the study more broadly: According to an earlier analysis of 450 to 650 of the donors, some 180 million T cells yielded 95 million to 140 million unique TCR beta sequences and about 300 Gb of sequence data. A few DR-DQ haplotypes were treated as single units for association and clustering because of strong linkage in the cohort. Roughly 300 gigabases of sequencing data and about 92 million unique TCR sequences made up an early release that covered approximately 650 HLA-typed donors. HLA typing included class I and class II loci at four-digit resolution. Across 300 to 500 genotyped donors of the cohort, an average of 235,054 unique TCR beta nucleotide sequences per donor were sequenced, and roughly 20% of those sequences were non-productive. The number of donors typed differed by locus, with 629-630 for A, B, C, DRB1 and DQB1, around 500 for DQA1, 600 to 610 for DPA1, and roughly 450 for DPB1. Every discovery cohort repertoire had been produced on one sequencing platform. To study patterns of TCR occurrence, a later analysis re-analyzed previously published TCR beta repertoires from 666 donors and added high-resolution HLA genotyping. In an earlier analysis of about 590 of the donors, high-throughput TCR beta sequencing was used to judge whether each TCR beta V gene segment behaved as functional or pseudogenic. Besides the first cohort of some 670 subjects, a separate validation cohort made up of roughly 120 different subjects was used. In a later genetic analysis, genome-wide SNP genotypes for about 55% of the 666 donors were used, and that subset was treated as a discovery cohort. Rather than drawing on any new phenotypic data, the later analysis identified candidate immune exposures from TCR beta sequences and the way those sequences occurred across donors. The study was designed to test whether signatures of past pathogen exposure could be identified by cataloging public T cell receptors. The T cell repertoires of 666 subjects were profiled by immunosequencing and related to cytomegalovirus serostatus. The study combined high-throughput TCR immunosequencing, statistical association of individual TCRs with disease status, and machine learning to predict cytomegalovirus infection status. Alongside the repertoire data, information on donor age, sex, ethnicity and CMV serostatus was compiled. Of the 350 to 400 genotyped donors, approximately 83% fell in the genetic ancestry cluster associated with self-reported Caucasian donors. Overall results and qualifications from the work: Because HLA typing was unavailable for some donors at each locus, only the typed subset was used in association tests. Sequencing depth was assumed to be roughly uniform across donors in the presence/absence analyses, though that assumption may not hold. A few of the identified cytomegalovirus-associated TCR beta chains were confirmed in vitro to be specific for cytomegalovirus antigens. A total of 150 to 200 TCR beta chains were listed by the study as associated with cytomegalovirus. Specific HLA alleles were associated with roughly 17,000 TCR beta sequences at a false discovery rate of 0.05 in a later analysis. A later genetic analysis associated a missense DCLRE1C variant with V-gene and J-gene trimming of TCR beta chains, and an independent cohort replicated the association. The authors suggested that the approach could potentially be generalized to other disease states and immunological phenotypes. Because counts were too low, more than 15 rarely observed V segments, including chromosome 9 orphons, were excluded from the earlier analysis of 587 of the donors. In a later analysis, the rate of TCR association differed among HLA loci, with DRB1 alleles having the most associated TCRs and HLA-C alleles having the fewest. A further reported finding was that TCR beta sequences accurately predicted the HLA-A and HLA-B alleles for most subjects in the first cohort. In a later analysis, most CMV-associated TCR beta chains were found to appear HLA-restricted, with HLA associations seemingly driven largely by CMV exposure. When HLA alleles, especially DR and DQ, strongly co-occurred, TCR associations were difficult to assign to individual alleles. In both the original and validation cohorts, the classifier was reported to diagnose cytomegalovirus status with high specificity and sensitivity. A later analysis found that HLA-associated TCR beta chains were more clonally expanded and had lower generation probabilities than equally common non-associated chains. Most TCR sequences were observed very rarely across donors, whereas some public TCRs were present in many individuals. A cluster of highly shared sequence variants was judged likely to be a technical artifact of the sequencing pipeline. In a later analysis, several top co-occurrence clusters were reported to appear linked to parvovirus B19, influenza, CMV and Epstein-Barr virus. The cohort was sequenced for TCR beta chains only, and without alpha or paired-chain data the features that could be detected were limited. In a later genetic analysis, fewer N-insertions in productive TCRs were reported among donors in an Asian-associated ancestry cluster than the approximately 710-donor mean. An earlier analysis of 450 to 750 of the donors showed that most TCR beta V segments appeared in productive rearrangements either about 87% or about 30% of the time, which broadly matched IMGT annotations. For the cohort, immune exposure information was limited to CMV serostatus. Linkage disequilibrium might explain the correlated functional status among segregating V segments, but an unknown experimental factor could not be excluded. Some IMGT-functional V segments, including TRBV6-2 and TRBV6-3, could not be distinguished by the 87-base-pair reads and were therefore excluded.

The CDR3 starts with the cysteine, ends with the phenylalanine, and has 14 residues. This entry keeps only the CDR3 DNA: 42 bases, framed from base 1. Looking up the germline V gene yields CDR1 SGDLS and CDR2 YYNGEE. V sheds 1 base and J sheds 3 bases, leaving 10 bases between their ends. The cohort was made up of approximately 700 healthy bone marrow donors. All cohort members were sampled while nominally healthy, although unrecorded immune exposures were likely present. The donor was CMV seronegative and was included in the group of about 350 seronegative cohort members. A peripheral blood sample was provided by each donor, and peripheral blood mononuclear cells were used for TCR beta sequencing. The Qiagen DNeasy Blood Extraction Kit was used to extract genomic DNA from the blood cell samples. The library was obtained by the immunoSEQ multiplex PCR assay. A mixture of 60 forward primers for TCR Vbeta segments and 13 reverse primers for TCR Jbeta segments was used in the multiplex PCR. A multiplex PCR assay on genomic DNA amplified the CDR3 region of rearranged TCR beta genes. The amplified TCR beta libraries were sequenced on the Illumina HiSeq System as 87-base-pair reads. Per the authors' processing: A later analysis counted about 80 million unique TCR beta chains across the 666 repertoires, and approximately 11 million of these chains were shared by at least two donors. Raw reads were error-corrected and collapsed into unique sequences with a nearest-neighbor algorithm that merged closely related sequences to remove PCR and sequencing errors. CDR3 sequences were aligned to IMGT reference sequences to assign V, D and J gene segments. For a sequence to be retained, a match of at least six nucleotides was required to both a V gene segment and a J gene segment. A rearrangement counted as productive if the CDR3 had no stop codons and remained in frame with V and J, and every other rearrangement counted as non-productive. Following IMGT convention, CDR3 was defined as the stretch from the second conserved V-encoded cysteine to the conserved J-encoded phenylalanine. Sequences without an unambiguous match to a single V gene segment were excluded from the earlier analysis of 450 to 650 of the donors. In an earlier analysis of 450 to 700 of the donors, V segments were called functional above 56.7% productive rearrangements and were called segregating when the between-donor standard deviation exceeded 5%. To diagnose cytomegalovirus status from the catalog of TCR beta chain sequences, a statistical classification framework was built. In a later analysis, TCR nucleotide sequences were compared against IMGT/GENE-DB human TR gene sequences so that V and J genes could be assigned. In a later analysis, CDR3 sequences and most-parsimonious VDJ recombination scenarios were assigned using the TCRdist pipeline. In a later analysis, each TCR beta chain was defined by its CDR3 amino acid sequence together with its V-gene family, and reads lacking a unique V-gene family were excluded. As a way to deal with suspected cross-contamination and a sequencing artifact, a later analysis dropped hundreds of nucleotide sequences that were highly shared and had low generation probability. For each public chain, a later analysis derived a clonal expansion index from normalized ranks of inferred template counts within each repertoire. In a later analysis, generation probabilities were computed using a VDJ recombination model fitted to out-of-frame rearrangements, and the results were checked against IGoR. Hypergeometric tests were used in a later analysis to score TCR-TCR, TCR-HLA and TCR-CMV co-occurrence, with a repertoire-size bias correction applied to the TCR pairs. In a later analysis, false discovery rates were estimated by permuting HLA or CMV assignments 20 times. In a later analysis, co-occurring TCRs were grouped using DBSCAN, and TCRdist sequence similarity was added for clustering within HLA-allele-positive subsets. For co-occurrence clustering, repertoires with fewer than 30,000 or more than 120,000 public chains were excluded, along with roughly 5 repertoires with anomalous nucleotide sharing. The source is immuneACCESS, and TCRdb retained only in-frame sequences with V and J called. Part of the clones is not carried over; for the studies checked, unresolved V genes explain less than half of this, and the remainder is unexplained. The D gene and trimming were derived from the DNA, and the V and J assignments and clone size from that table. Within this sample are under 150,000 clones, with 70% to 85% of them counted one time only. Jointly, the top ten make up about 1.8% of the sample.

As for this clone: Its antigen specificity is not known. One base away there is no much larger clone; base qualities are not given.

The V gene is TRBV9 and the J gene is TRBJ1-1; the D gene remains uncertain. The clonotype originates from a man between 18 and 35 years old in good health and CMV-seronegative. The sample was PBMCs. The nucleotides read TGTGCCAGCAGCGTACGGGGATGGGACACTGAAGCTTTCTTT. This yields the protein CASSVRGWDTEAFF.